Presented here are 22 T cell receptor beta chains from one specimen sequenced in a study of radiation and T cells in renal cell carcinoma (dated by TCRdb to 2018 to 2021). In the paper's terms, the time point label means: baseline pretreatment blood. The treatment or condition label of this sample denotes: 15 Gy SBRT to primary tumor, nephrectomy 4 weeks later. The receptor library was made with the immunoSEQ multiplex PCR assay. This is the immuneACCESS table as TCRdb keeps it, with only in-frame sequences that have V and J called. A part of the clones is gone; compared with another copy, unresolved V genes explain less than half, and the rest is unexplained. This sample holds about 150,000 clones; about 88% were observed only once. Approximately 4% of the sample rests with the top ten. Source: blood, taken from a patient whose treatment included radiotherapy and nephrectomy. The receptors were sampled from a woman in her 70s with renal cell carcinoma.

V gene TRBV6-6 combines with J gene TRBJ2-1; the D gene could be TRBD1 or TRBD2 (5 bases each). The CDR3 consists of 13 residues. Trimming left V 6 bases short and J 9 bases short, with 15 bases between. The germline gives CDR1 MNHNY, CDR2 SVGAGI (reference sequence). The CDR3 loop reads CASRSGTRVEQFF. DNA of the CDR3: TGTGCCAGCAGGTCCGGGACCCGCGTTGAGCAGTTCTTC.

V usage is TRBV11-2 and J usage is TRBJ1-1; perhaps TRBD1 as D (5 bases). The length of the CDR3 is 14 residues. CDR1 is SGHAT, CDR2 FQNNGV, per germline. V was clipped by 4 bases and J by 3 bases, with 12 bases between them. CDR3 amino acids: CASSSWGRDTEAFF. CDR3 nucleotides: TGTGCCAGCAGCTCGTGGGGGAGGGACACTGAAGCTTTCTTT.

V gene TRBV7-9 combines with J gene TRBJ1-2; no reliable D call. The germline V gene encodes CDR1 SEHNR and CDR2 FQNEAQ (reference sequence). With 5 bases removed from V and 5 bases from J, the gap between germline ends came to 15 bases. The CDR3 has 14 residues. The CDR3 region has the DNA TGTGCCAGCAGCCCAAGTGAGGGTGGATATGGCTACACCTTC. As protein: CASSPSEGGYGYTF.

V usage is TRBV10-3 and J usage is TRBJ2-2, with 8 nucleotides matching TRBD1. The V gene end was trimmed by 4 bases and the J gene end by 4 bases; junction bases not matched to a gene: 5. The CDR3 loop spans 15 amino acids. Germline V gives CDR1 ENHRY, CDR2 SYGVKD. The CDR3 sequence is CAISALTGATGELFF. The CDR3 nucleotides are TGTGCCATCAGTGCGCTGACAGGGGCCACCGGGGAGCTGTTTTTT.

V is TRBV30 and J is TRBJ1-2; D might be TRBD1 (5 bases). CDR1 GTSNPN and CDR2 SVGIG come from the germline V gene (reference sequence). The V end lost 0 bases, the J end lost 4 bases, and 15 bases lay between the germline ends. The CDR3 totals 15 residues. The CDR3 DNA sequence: TGTGCCTGGAGTGTAAGTTCGGCAGGGAGCTATGGCTACACCTTC. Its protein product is CAWSVSSAGSYGYTF.

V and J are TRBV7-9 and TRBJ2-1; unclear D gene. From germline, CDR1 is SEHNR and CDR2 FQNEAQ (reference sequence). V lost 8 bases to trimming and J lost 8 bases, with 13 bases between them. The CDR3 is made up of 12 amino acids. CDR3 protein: CASRGSVDEQFF. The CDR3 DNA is TGTGCCAGCCGCGGCTCGGTCGATGAGCAGTTCTTC.

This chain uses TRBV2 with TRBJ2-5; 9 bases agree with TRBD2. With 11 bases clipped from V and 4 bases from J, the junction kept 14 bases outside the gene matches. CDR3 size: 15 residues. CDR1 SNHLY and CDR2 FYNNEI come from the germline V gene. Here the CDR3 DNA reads TGTGCCGAGGGGATGGGGACTAGCAATGGAGAGACCCAGTACTTC. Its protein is CAEGMGTSNGETQYF. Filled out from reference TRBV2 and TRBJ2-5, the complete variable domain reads EPEVTQTPSHQVTQMGQEVILRCVPISNHLYFYWYRQILGQKVEFLVSFYNNEISEKSEIFDDQFSVERPDGSNFTLKIRSTKLEDSAMYFCAEGMGTSNGETQYFGPGTRLLVL.

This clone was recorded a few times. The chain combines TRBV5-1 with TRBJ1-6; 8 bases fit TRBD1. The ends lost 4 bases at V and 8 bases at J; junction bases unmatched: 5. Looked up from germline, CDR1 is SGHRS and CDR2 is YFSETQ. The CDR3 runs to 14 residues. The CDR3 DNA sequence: TGCGCCAGCAGCCGGGGACAGGAGGATTCACCCCTCCACTTT. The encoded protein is CASSRGQEDSPLHF.

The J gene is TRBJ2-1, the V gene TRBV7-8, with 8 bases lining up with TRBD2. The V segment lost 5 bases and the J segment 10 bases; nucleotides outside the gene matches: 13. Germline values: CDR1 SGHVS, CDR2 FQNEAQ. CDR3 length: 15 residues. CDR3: CASSRSGTRGVEQFF. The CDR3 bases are TGTGCCAGCAGCAGATCCGGGACTAGGGGCGTGGAGCAGTTCTTC.

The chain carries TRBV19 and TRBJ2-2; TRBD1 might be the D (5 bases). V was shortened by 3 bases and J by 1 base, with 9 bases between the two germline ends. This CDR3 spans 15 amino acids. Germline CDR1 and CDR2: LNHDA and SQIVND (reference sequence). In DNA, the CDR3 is TGTGCCAGTAGTATGATAGGGGTGAACACCGGGGAGCTGTTTTTT. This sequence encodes CASSMIGVNTGELFF.

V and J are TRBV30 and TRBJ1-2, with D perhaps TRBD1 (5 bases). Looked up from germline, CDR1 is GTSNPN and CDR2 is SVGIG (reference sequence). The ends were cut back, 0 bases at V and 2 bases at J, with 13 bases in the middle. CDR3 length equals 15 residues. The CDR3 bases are TGTGCCTGGAGTGTGGGCCAGGGTCCCAACTATGGCTACACCTTC. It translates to CAWSVGQGPNYGYTF.

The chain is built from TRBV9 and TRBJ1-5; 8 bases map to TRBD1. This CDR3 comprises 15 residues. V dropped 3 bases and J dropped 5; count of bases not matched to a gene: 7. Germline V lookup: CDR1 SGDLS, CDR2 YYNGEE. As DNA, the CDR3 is TGTGCCAGCAGCGCCGGACCGGGACAGGATCAGCCCCAGCATTTT. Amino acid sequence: CASSAGPGQDQPQHF.

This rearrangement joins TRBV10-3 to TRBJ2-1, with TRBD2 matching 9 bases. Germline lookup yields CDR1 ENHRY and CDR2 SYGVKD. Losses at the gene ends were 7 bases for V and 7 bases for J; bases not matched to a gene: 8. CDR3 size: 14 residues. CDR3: CAIKSRTSENEQFF. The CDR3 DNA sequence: TGTGCCATCAAGTCCCGGACTAGCGAGAATGAGCAGTTCTTC.

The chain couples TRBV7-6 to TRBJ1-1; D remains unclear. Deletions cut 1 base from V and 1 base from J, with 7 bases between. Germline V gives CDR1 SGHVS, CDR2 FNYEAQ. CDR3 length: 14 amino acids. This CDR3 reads CASSLGRGNTEAFF. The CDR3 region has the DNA TGTGCCAGCAGCTTAGGGCGTGGGAACACTGAAGCTTTCTTT.

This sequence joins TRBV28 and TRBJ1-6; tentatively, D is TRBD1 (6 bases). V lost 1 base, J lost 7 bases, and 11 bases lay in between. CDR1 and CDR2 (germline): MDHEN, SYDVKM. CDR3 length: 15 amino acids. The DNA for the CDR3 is TGTGCCAGCAGTTTATCCGGGAGGGGGAATTCACCCCTCCACTTT. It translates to CASSLSGRGNSPLHF.

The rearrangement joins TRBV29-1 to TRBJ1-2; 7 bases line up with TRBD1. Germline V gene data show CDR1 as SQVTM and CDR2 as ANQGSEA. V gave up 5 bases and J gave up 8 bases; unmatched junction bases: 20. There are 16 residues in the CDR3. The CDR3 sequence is CSVPLQPTGVGGGYTF. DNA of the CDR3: TGCAGCGTTCCCCTCCAGCCTACAGGGGTTGGTGGCGGCTACACCTTC.

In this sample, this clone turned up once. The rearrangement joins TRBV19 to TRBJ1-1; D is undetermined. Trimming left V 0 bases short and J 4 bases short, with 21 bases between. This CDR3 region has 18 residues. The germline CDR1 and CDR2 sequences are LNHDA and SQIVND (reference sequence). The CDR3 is CASSIDLSGSRRSTEAFF. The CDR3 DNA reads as TGTGCCAGTAGTATAGATCTCTCGGGGAGCCGACGTAGCACTGAAGCTTTCTTT.

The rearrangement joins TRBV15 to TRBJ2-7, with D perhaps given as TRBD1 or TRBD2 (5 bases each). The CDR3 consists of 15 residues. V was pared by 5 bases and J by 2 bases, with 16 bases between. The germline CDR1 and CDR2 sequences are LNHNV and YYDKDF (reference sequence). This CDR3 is CATSVGTPGTYEQYF. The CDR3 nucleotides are TGTGCCACCAGCGTCGGGACGCCGGGGACCTACGAGCAGTACTTC.

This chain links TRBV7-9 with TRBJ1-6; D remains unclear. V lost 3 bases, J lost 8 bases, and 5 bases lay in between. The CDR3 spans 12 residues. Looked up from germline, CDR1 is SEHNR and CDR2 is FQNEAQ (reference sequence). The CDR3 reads CASSFGDSPLHF. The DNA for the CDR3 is TGTGCCAGCAGCTTCGGAGATTCACCCCTCCACTTT.

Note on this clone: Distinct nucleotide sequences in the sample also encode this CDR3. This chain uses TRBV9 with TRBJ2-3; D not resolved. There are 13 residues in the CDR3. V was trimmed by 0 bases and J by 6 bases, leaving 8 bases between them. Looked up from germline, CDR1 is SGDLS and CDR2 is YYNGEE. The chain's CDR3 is CASSVDLGDTQYF. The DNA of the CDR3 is TGTGCCAGCAGCGTAGATTTGGGTGATACGCAGTATTTT.

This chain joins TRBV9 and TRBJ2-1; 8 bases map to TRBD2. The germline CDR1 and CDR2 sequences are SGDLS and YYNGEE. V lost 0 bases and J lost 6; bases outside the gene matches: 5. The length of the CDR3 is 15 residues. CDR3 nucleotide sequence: TGTGCCAGCAGCGTAGCAGCGGGGGTTTTCAATGAGCAGTTCTTC. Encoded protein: CASSVAAGVFNEQFF.

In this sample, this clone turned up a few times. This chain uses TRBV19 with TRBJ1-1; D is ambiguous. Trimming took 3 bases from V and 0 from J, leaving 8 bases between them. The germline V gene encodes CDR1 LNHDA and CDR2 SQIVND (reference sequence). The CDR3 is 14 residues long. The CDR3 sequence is CASSIHRLNTEAFF. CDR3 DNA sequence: TGTGCCAGTAGTATTCACAGATTGAACACTGAAGCTTTCTTT.